This entry concerns a single T cell receptor beta chain. The CDR3 spans 15 residues. J lost 1 base, V lost 7 bases, and 9 bases had no gene match. Germline V gene lookup returns CDR1 MNHNS and CDR2 SASEGT. The sample is drawn from a study of blood T cells in healthy people across ages. The authors ran a second PCR of roughly 6 to 12 cycles using a sample-barcoded 5' primer and a J-beta primer mix. TCRdb processed the 5' RACE reads anew with MiXCR; each CDR3 protein has one entry. The sample includes 600,000 or so distinct CDR3 sequences, about 30% of them seen just once. Material: blood. The receptor was derived from a woman aged 80 or over in good health. This chain connects TRBV6-1 to TRBJ1-2, with 7 positions matching TRBD1. CDR3 DNA sequence: TGTGCCAGCAACTCCAGGGGGAGGATTAACTATGGCTACACCTTC. As protein: CASNSRGRINYGYTF.